The clone carrying this T cell receptor beta chain has just one count. Its antigen remains unidentified. V trimming: 4 bases; J trimming: 7 bases; junction bases outside the gene matches: 10. The CDR3 covers 16 residues. Germline V lookup: CDR1 SGDLS, CDR2 YYNGEE. This record belongs to a study of T cell responses to AZD1222 COVID-19 vaccine. General study results and limits: Only 5 or 6 AZD1222 recipients were seropositive at baseline.

Measured with immunoSEQ multiplex PCR; TCRdb has only the in-frame clones, and not every one. Among 120,000 to 150,000 clones, 85% to 95% were seen once, and the ten largest hold over 0.9%. The material sequenced was peripheral blood, taken on day 0 of MenACWY control vaccination. The origin of this receptor is an adult in good health. The chain couples TRBV9 to TRBJ2-1; 11 nucleotides align to TRBD2. In DNA form, the CDR3 reads TGTGCCAGCAGCACCCTAGCGGGAGGTCAATTAAATGAGCAGTTCTTC. Translating it yields CASSTLAGGQLNEQFF.